Detailed here is one T cell receptor beta chain. At survey level, the immunoSEQ assay was run in its v3.0 version. Assay: immunoSEQ multiplex PCR; the TCRdb copy retains only in-frame clones and omits some. This table has around 21,000 clones, roughly four fifths appearing once. Germline V gene lookup returns CDR1 MGHRA and CDR2 YSYEKL. CDR3 length: 14 amino acids. V was shortened by 1 base and J by 9 bases, with 13 bases between the two germline ends. This sample is part of a study of long-term antiretroviral therapy in people with HIV. This receptor was obtained from a woman under 40 with HIV. The specimen comprised unsorted PBMCs, sampled 0.2 years after starting antiretroviral therapy. The chain combines TRBV4-1 with TRBJ2-1; D uncertain. CDR3 bases: TGCGCCAGCAGCCAAGCAGGATCGCGCGCTGAGCAGTTCTTC. Its translation: CASSQAGSRAEQFF.